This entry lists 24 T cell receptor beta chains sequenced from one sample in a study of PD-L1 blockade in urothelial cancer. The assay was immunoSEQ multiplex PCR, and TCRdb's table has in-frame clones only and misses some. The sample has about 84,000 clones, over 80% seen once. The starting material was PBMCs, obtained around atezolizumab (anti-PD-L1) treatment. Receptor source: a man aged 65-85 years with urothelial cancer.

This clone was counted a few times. CDR3 bases: TGTGCCAGCAGCTTAGTAGTCAAGACCCAGTACTTC. Translated, it gives CASSLVVKTQYF. The chain carries TRBV7-2 and TRBJ2-5; D uncertain. This CDR3 has 12 amino acids. Looked up from germline, CDR1 is SGHTA and CDR2 is FQGNSA. The ends were cut back, 1 base at V and 6 bases at J, with 6 bases in the middle.

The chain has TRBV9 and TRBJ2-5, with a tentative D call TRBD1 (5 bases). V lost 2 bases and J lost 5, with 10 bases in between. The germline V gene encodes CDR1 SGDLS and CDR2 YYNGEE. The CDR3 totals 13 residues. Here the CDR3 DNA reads TGTGCCAGCAGCGTCAGGGTTTCGGAGACCCAGTACTTC. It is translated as CASSVRVSETQYF.

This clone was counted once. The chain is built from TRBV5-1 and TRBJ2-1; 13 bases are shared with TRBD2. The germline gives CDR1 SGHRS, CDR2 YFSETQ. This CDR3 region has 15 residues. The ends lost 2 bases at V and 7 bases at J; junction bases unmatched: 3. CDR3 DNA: TGCGCCAGCAGCTTAGGACTAGCGGGAGAAAATGAGCAGTTCTTC. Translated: CASSLGLAGENEQFF.

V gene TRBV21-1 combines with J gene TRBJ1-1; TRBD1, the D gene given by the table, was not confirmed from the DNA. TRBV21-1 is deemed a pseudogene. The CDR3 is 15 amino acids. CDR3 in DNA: TGTGCCAGCAGCAAGGGGGACAGGGGGGTAACTGAAGCTTTCTTT. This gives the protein CASSKGDRGVTEAFF.

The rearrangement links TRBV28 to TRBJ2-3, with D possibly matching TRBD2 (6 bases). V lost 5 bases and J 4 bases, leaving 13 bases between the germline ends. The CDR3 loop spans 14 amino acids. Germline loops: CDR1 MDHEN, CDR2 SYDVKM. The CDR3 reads CASSGGTKPDTQYF. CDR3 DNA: TGTGCCAGCAGTGGCGGGACCAAGCCAGATACGCAGTATTTT.

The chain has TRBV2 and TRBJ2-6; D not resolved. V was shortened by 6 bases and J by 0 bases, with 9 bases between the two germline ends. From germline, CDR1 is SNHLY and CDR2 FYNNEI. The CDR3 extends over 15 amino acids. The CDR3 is CASSLYSSGANVLTF. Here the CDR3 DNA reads TGTGCCAGCAGCCTATATAGCTCTGGGGCCAACGTCCTGACTTTC.

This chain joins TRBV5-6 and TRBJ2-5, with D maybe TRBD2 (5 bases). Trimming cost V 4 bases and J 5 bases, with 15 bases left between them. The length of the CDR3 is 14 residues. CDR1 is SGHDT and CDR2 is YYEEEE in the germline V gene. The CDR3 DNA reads TGTGCCAGCAGCCCCCGCACTAGTTTTGAGACCCAGTACTTC. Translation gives CASSPRTSFETQYF.

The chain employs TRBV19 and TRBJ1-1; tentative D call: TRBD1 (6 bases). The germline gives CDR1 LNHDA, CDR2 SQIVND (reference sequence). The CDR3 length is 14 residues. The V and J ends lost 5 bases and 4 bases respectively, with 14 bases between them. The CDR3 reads CASSLRGRATEAFF. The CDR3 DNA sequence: TGTGCCAGTAGTCTCAGGGGTCGGGCCACTGAAGCTTTCTTT.

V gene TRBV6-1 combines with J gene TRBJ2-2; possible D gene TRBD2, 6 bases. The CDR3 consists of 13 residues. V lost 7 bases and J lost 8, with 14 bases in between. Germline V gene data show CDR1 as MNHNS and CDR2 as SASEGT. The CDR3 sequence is CASTGTVKGELFF. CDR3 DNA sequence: TGTGCCAGCACTGGGACTGTAAAAGGGGAGCTGTTTTTT.

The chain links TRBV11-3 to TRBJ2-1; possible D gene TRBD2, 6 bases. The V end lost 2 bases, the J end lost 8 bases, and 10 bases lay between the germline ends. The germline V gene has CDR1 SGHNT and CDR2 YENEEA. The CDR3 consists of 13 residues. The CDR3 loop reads CASSLRRDHEQFF. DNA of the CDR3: TGTGCCAGCAGCTTACGGCGGGACCATGAGCAGTTCTTC.

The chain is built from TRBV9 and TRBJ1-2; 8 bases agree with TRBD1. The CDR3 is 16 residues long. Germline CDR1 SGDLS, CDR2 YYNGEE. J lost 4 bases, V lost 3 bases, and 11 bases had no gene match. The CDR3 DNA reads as TGTGCCAGCAGCGGACAGGGGAACGCGGTCCGCTATGGCTACACCTTC. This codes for CASSGQGNAVRYGYTF.

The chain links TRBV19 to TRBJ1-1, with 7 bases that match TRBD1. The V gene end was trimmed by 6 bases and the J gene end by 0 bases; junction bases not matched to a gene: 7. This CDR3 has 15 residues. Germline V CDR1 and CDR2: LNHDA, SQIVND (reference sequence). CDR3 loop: CASSSRGSMNTEAFF. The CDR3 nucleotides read TGTGCCAGTAGCTCCAGGGGGAGTATGAACACTGAAGCTTTCTTT.

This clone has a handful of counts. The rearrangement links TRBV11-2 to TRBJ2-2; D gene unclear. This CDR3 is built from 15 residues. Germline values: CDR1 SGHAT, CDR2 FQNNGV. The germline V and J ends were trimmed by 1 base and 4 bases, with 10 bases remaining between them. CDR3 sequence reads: CASSLGVSGTGELFF. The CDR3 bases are TGTGCCAGCAGCTTAGGAGTGTCTGGCACCGGGGAGCTGTTTTTT.

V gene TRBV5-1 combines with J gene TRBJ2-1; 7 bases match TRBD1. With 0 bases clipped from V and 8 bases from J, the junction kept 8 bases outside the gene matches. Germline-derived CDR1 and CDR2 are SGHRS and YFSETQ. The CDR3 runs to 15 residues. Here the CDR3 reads CASSLGQSRGHEQFF. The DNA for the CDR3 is TGCGCCAGCAGCTTGGGGCAGTCAAGGGGGCATGAGCAGTTCTTC.

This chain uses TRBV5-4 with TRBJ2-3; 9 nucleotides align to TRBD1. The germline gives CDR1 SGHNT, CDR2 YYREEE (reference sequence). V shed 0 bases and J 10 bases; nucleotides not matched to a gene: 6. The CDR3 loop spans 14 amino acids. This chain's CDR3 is CASSLGGQGFSQYF. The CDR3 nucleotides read TGTGCCAGCAGCTTGGGCGGACAGGGGTTTTCGCAGTATTTT.

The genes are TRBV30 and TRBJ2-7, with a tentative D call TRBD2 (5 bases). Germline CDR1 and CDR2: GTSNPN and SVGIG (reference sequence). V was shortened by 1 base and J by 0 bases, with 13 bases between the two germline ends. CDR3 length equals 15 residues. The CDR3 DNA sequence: TGTGCCTGGAGTGGGGAGAGCGTGGGCTCCTACGAGCAGTACTTC. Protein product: CAWSGESVGSYEQYF.

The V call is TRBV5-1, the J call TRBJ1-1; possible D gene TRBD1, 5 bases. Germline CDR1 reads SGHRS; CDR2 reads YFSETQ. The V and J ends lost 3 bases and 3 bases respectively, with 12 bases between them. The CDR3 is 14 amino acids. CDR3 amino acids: CASSSRAMDTEAFF. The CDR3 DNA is TGCGCCAGCAGCTCCAGGGCCATGGACACTGAAGCTTTCTTT.

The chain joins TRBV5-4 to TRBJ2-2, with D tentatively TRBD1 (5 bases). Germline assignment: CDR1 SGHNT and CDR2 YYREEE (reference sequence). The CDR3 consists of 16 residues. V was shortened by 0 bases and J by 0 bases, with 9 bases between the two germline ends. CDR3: CASSLAGHSNTGELFF. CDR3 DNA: TGTGCCAGCAGCTTGGCCGGACACTCGAACACCGGGGAGCTGTTTTTT. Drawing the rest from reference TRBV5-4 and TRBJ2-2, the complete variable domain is ETGVTQSPTHLIKTRGQQVTLRCSSQSGHNTVSWYQQALGQGPQFIFQYYREEENGRGNFPPRFSGLQFPNYSSELNVNALELDDSALYLCASSLAGHSNTGELFFGEGSRLTVL.

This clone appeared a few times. CDR3 sequence reads: CASSGTGYEQYF. In DNA, the CDR3 is TGTGCCAGCAGTGGTACAGGCTACGAGCAGTACTTC. The gene calls are TRBV2 and TRBJ2-7; maybe TRBD1 (5 bases). Trimming removed 4 bases from V and 3 bases from J, with 7 bases in between. CDR1 is SNHLY and CDR2 is FYNNEI in the germline V gene. There are 12 residues in the CDR3. The full variable domain, with the rest looked up from reference TRBV2 and TRBJ2-7, is EPEVTQTPSHQVTQMGQEVILRCVPISNHLYFYWYRQILGQKVEFLVSFYNNEISEKSEIFDDQFSVERPDGSNFTLKIRSTKLEDSAMYFCASSGTGYEQYFGPGTRLTVT.

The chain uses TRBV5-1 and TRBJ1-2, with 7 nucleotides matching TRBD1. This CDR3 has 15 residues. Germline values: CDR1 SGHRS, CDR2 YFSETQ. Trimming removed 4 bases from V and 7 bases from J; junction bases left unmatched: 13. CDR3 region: CASSPDRDGPTGYTF. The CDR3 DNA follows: TGCGCCAGCAGCCCTGACAGGGACGGACCCACTGGCTACACCTTC.

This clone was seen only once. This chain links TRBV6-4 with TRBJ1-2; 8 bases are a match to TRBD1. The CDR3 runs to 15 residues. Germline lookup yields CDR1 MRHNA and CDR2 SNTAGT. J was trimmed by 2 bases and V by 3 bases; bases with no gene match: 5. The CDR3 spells CASSEGGQENYGYTF. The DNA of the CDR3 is TGTGCCAGCAGTGAAGGGGGACAGGAGAACTATGGCTACACCTTC.

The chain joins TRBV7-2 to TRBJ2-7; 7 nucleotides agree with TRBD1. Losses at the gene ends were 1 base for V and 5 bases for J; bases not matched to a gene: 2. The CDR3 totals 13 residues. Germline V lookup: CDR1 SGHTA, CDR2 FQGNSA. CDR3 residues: CASSLGRGNEQYF. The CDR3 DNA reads TGTGCCAGCAGCTTAGGCAGGGGGAACGAGCAGTACTTC. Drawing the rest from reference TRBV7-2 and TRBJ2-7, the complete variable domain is GAGVSQSPSNKVTEKGKDVELRCDPISGHTALYWYRQSLGQGLEFLIYFQGNSAPDKSGLPSDRFSAERTGGSVSTLTIQRTQQEDSAVYLCASSLGRGNEQYFGPGTRLTVT.

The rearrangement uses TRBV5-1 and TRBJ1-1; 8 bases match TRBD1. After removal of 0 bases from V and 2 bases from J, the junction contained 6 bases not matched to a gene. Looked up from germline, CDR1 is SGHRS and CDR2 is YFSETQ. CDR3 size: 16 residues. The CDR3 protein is CASSLGFGQGNTEAFF. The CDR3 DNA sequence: TGCGCCAGCAGCTTGGGATTTGGACAGGGTAACACTGAAGCTTTCTTT.

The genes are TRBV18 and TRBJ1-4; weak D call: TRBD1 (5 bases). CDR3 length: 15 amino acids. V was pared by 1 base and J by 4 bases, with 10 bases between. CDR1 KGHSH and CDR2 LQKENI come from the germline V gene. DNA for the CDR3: TGTGCCAGCTCACCACGAACAGGCATTAATGAAAAACTGTTTTTT. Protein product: CASSPRTGINEKLFF.